The text below deals with one TCR beta chain. No antigen is known for it. Base qualities are missing; no much larger clone stands one base away. Collaborating institutions collected whole blood in K2EDTA tubes following their own protocols. For TCRbeta analysis, collaborators shipped samples as frozen whole blood, isolated PBMCs, or DNA extracted from either of those sample types. The source of the sample is a study of blood T cell repertoires in COVID-19 (dated by TCRdb to 2018 to 2020). As for the study more broadly: The collaborator samples originated in the United States, Italy and Spain and spanned the acute and convalescent phases of COVID-19. Where HLA class I and class II types were available, the types were taken from metadata supplied by the sample provider, not from assay-based typing. The material from the prospective study consisted of cDNA or gDNA derived from T cells, B-cell-depleted T cells, or PBMCs. Nearly every sample came with metadata listing a de-identified subject ID, COVID-19 status, age in years and sex. A freely available public database, intended as a resource for researchers studying the immune response to SARS-CoV-2, is where the repertoires were released. The samples were drawn from two sources: the first 160 participants of the ongoing ImmuneRACE study, and over 950 subjects contributed by 6 global collaborators. Deeply sampled blood TCRbeta repertoires from subjects exposed to, actively infected with, or recovered from COVID-19 were included in the dataset. What the work shows at the level of the full study, not this receptor alone: Clinical and demographic metadata were provided uncurated, with the amount varying by source and participant.

TCRbeta CDR3 regions were amplified from genomic DNA using the immunoSEQ Assay, a bias-controlled multiplex PCR. Concerning the study's data processing: The number of nucleated cells in each sample was estimated by amplification of reference gene primers within the assay. Sequence reads were collapsed and filtered to measure the absolute abundance of every unique TCRbeta CDR3 rearrangement. Productive Simpson clonality was computed per sample as the square root of Simpson's diversity index over productive rearrangements. Held by TCRdb, this immuneACCESS table contains in-frame sequences only and omits some clones. Under half of the omission traces to an unresolved V gene where checked; the cause of the rest is unknown. V, J and clone size are taken as reported in that table, and D and trimming were inferred from the DNA itself. This sample comprises 400,000 to 450,000 clones, around 86% of them detected only once. Jointly, the top ten make up roughly 1.4% of the sample.

The sequence derives from a woman aged 25 to 45 with active or convalescent COVID-19. The sample comprised peripheral blood.

CDR3 protein: CASSPASTGYEQFF. Here is the DNA: TGTGCCAGTAGTCCGGCTTCGACAGGGTATGAGCAGTTCTTC. The sequence is built from TRBV19 and TRBJ2-1, and TRBD1 matches 7 of the central bases. CDR1 is given as LNHDA and CDR2 as SQIVND, both from the germline V gene (reference sequence). Here V drops 5 bases and J drops 8 bases, and the junction holds 9 bases not matched to any gene. From the cysteine through the phenylalanine, the CDR3 covers 14 amino acids. The read is trimmed to its CDR3 DNA, 42 bases read in frame from base 1.